What follows are 8 T cell receptor beta chains derived from one specimen sequenced in a study of shared clonotypes between healthy human individuals (dated by TCRdb to the early 2020s). CD8 naive samples consisted of CD45RO-negative cells that were positively selected for CCR7, yielding a CD45RA+CCR7+ population without TemRA cells. Library preparation employed the immunoSEQ multiplex PCR assay. TCRdb took over this immuneACCESS table, retaining in-frame rearrangements with V and J assigned. Such tables are incomplete; in checked studies, under half of the missing clones stem from an unresolved V gene, and the remainder is unexplained. This sample lists 2 million or so clones; over 85% were detected once. The ten largest clones capture 1% to 1.3% of the sample. The sequencing sample was made of naive CD8+ T cells sorted from blood. The cell subset or site label of this sample denotes: CD45RA+CCR7+. The receptors come from a man aged 18 to 29 in good health.

The genes are TRBV27 and TRBJ2-7; D might be TRBD1 or TRBD2, each matching 6 bases. The CDR3 runs 13 residues. Germline V gene sequence: CDR1 MNHEY, CDR2 SMNVEV (reference sequence). V lost 5 bases and J 1 base, leaving 9 bases between the germline ends. Here the CDR3 reads CASSGGGSYEQYF. The CDR3 nucleotides are TGTGCCAGCAGTGGAGGGGGTTCCTACGAGCAGTACTTC.

The rearrangement joins TRBV12-2 to TRBJ2-1; TRBD2 reflects the table's D call only, with no check against the DNA. TRBV12-2 is annotated as a pseudogene. The CDR3 covers 15 residues. CDR3 sequence (DNA): TGTGCAAGTCGCTCGTGGCGGGGGGCCTTGGATGAGCAGTTCTTC. This codes for CASRSWRGALDEQFF.

The count of this clone is one. The chain carries TRBV19 and TRBJ2-5; no clear D. This CDR3 spans 12 amino acids. Between the trimmed V and J ends, which lost 4 bases and 2 bases, there was a span of 5 bases. Per germline, CDR1 LNHDA and CDR2 SQIVND (reference sequence). The DNA of the CDR3 is TGTGCCAGTAGTACACGGCAAGAGACCCAGTACTTC. Protein product: CASSTRQETQYF.

The chain uses TRBV7-9 and TRBJ2-3; D remains ambiguous. Between the trimmed V and J ends, which lost 1 base and 2 bases, there was a span of 4 bases. This CDR3 region has 13 residues. From germline, CDR1 is SEHNR and CDR2 FQNEAQ (reference sequence). CDR3: CASSLVYTDTQYF. The CDR3 DNA follows: TGTGCCAGCAGCTTAGTCTACACAGATACGCAGTATTTT.

Comment on this clone: Distinct nucleotide sequences in the sample also encode this CDR3. The V gene is TRBV6-6, the J gene TRBJ2-5; D could derive from TRBD1 or TRBD2 (5 bases each). The V end lost 2 bases, the J end lost 1 base, and 8 bases lay between the germline ends. The V gene's germline CDR1 is MNHNY and CDR2 SVGAGI (reference sequence). This CDR3 region has 14 residues. CDR3 in DNA: TGTGCCAGCAGTTACACCGGGACCCAAGAGACCCAGTACTTC. It specifies CASSYTGTQETQYF.

This rearrangement joins TRBV9 to TRBJ2-7; 10 bases map to TRBD2. CDR1 and CDR2 (germline): SGDLS, YYNGEE. This CDR3 has 16 residues. The V and J ends lost 4 bases and 2 bases, in that order; junction bases with no gene match: 9. In nucleotides, the CDR3 is TGTGCCAGCAGCCCCTCGAATGGACTAGCGGCCTACGAGCAGTACTTC. Translating gives CASSPSNGLAAYEQYF.

This clone came up a few times. The chain links TRBV30 to TRBJ2-7; 7 nucleotides align to TRBD1. The CDR3 extends over 14 amino acids. Trimming took 1 base from V and 4 from J; bases not matched to a gene: 7. CDR1 and CDR2 from the germline V gene are GTSNPN and SVGIG (reference sequence). CDR3 region: CAWSATGRGYEQYF. Written as DNA, the CDR3 is TGTGCCTGGAGTGCGACAGGGAGAGGATACGAGCAGTACTTC.

This chain connects TRBV30 to TRBJ1-4; no clear D gene. This CDR3 region has 12 residues. The germline V gene encodes CDR1 GTSNPN and CDR2 SVGIG (reference sequence). The ends were cut back, 1 base at V and 8 bases at J, with 8 bases in the middle. Here the CDR3 reads CAWSDLKEKLFF. For the CDR3, the DNA is TGTGCCTGGAGTGACCTTAAGGAAAAACTGTTTTTT.